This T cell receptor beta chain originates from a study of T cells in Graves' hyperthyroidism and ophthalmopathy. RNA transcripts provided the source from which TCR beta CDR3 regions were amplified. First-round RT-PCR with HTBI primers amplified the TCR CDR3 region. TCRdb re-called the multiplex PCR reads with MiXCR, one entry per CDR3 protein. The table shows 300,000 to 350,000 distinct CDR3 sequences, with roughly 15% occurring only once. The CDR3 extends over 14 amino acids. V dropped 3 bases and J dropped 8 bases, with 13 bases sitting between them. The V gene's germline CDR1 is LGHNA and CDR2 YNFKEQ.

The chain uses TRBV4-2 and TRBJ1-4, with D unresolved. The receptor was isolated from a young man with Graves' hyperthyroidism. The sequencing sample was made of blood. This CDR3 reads CASSHGSREEKLFF. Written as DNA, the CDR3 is TGTGCCAGCAGCCACGGCAGCCGGGAGGAAAAACTGTTTTTT.